Listed here are 19 T cell receptor beta chains from one sample, sequenced in a study of T cell responses to AZD1222 COVID-19 vaccine (dated by TCRdb to the early 2020s). The protocol used for the library was the immunoSEQ multiplex PCR assay. Entries here come from immuneACCESS through TCRdb and include only in-frame sequences with V and J called. Some clones fail to appear in such tables; in the studies checked, an unresolved V gene covers under half of the shortfall, and the cause of the remainder is unknown. This sample is represented by under 150,000 clones; 85% to 95% of them were singletons. The ten largest clones represent roughly 5% of the sample. Per the publication, the time point label means: baseline before first vaccination. This material consisted of peripheral blood, taken on day 0 of AZD1222 vaccination. These receptor sequences come from an adult in good health.

The V call is TRBV18, the J call TRBJ1-3; D remains ambiguous. CDR3 length: 15 residues. Trimming shortened V by 3 bases and J by 4 bases, and 13 bases separated the two germline ends. CDR1 is KGHSH and CDR2 is LQKENI in the germline V gene. The CDR3 reads CASSPDRVQGNTIYF. The CDR3 bases are TGTGCCAGCTCACCGGATCGAGTGCAAGGAAACACCATATATTTT.

The table lists this clone with a count of one. This chain joins TRBV10-3 and TRBJ1-5; possible D gene TRBD1, 5 bases. The CDR3 has 14 residues. The germline CDR1 and CDR2 sequences are ENHRY and SYGVKD. The ends were cut back, 4 bases at V and 3 bases at J, with 10 bases in the middle. For the CDR3, the DNA is TGTGCCATCAGTGTCGGGGGTAACAATCAGCCCCAGCATTTT. Its protein product is CAISVGGNNQPQHF.

V gene TRBV30 combines with J gene TRBJ2-7; D ambiguous. V was pared by 0 bases and J by 2 bases, with 17 bases between. CDR3 length: 16 amino acids. The germline V gene encodes CDR1 GTSNPN and CDR2 SVGIG (reference sequence). In DNA, the CDR3 is TGTGCCTGGAGTGTACTTTCGAGACTGAGAACCTACGAGCAGTACTTC. This sequence encodes CAWSVLSRLRTYEQYF.

The rearrangement links TRBV7-9 to TRBJ2-3, with D possibly matching TRBD2 (6 bases). The V end was cut by 3 bases, the J end by 5 bases, with 9 bases between. The CDR3 covers 13 residues. CDR1 and CDR2 from the germline V gene are SEHNR and FQNEAQ (reference sequence). CDR3 bases: TGTGCCAGCAGCTTGGGGGGTCAAGATACGCAGTATTTT. Amino acids: CASSLGGQDTQYF.

This chain's CDR3 is CASSLRTEAFF. The CDR3 bases are TGTGCCAGCAGTTTGAGGACTGAAGCTTTCTTT. The chain recombines TRBV12-3 or TRBV12-4 with TRBJ1-1, with unresolved D. The CDR3 contains 11 residues. The germline V and J ends were trimmed by 3 bases and 5 bases, with 4 bases remaining between them.

This sequence joins TRBV7-2 and TRBJ1-5; 8 bases agree with TRBD1. V shed 6 bases, J shed 8 bases, and the junction held 6 bases outside the gene matches. Germline V lookup: CDR1 SGHTA, CDR2 FQGNSA. The CDR3 runs to 13 residues. The DNA of the CDR3 is TGTGCCAGCAGGCCGACAGGGGACGAGCCCCAGCATTTT. It codes for CASRPTGDEPQHF.

The chain combines TRBV7-2 with TRBJ1-1, with TRBD1 matching over 11 bases. The germline V gene encodes CDR1 SGHTA and CDR2 FQGNSA. The V gene end was trimmed by 5 bases and the J gene end by 7 bases; junction bases not matched to a gene: 9. This CDR3 comprises 15 residues. The CDR3 spells CASSEDRGQRGEAFF. In DNA, the CDR3 is TGTGCCAGCAGCGAGGACAGGGGGCAACGTGGTGAAGCTTTCTTT.

The V call is TRBV15, the J call TRBJ2-7; TRBD1 agrees at 10 bases. The CDR3 sequence is 14 residues long. Germline lookup yields CDR1 LNHNV and CDR2 YYDKDF (reference sequence). The V gene end was trimmed by 4 bases and the J gene end by 5 bases; junction bases not matched to a gene: 5. The CDR3 spells CATSKGQGIDEQYF. The CDR3 DNA reads TGTGCCACCAGCAAGGGACAGGGGATCGACGAGCAGTACTTC.

The chain couples TRBV5-1 to TRBJ2-3; maybe TRBD1 (6 bases). The CDR3 has 14 amino acids. Germline V gene data show CDR1 as SGHRS and CDR2 as YFSETQ. Trimming shortened V by 0 bases and J by 4 bases, and 9 bases separated the two germline ends. CDR3 sequence reads: CASSLDREADTQYF. CDR3 nucleotide sequence: TGCGCCAGCAGCTTGGACAGGGAAGCAGATACGCAGTATTTT.

The chain employs TRBV4-1 and TRBJ2-1; D call uncertain. Trimming removed 2 bases at V and 1 base at J, with 12 bases between. The CDR3 covers 16 residues. Germline V gene sequence: CDR1 MGHRA, CDR2 YSYEKL. The CDR3 region has the DNA TGCGCCAGCAGCCAAATCGACATTATATCCTACAATGAGCAGTTCTTC. It translates to CASSQIDIISYNEQFF.

The chain is built from TRBV6-5 and TRBJ2-5, with 7 bases aligning to TRBD2. CDR3 length equals 14 residues. V lost 10 bases and J lost 5; bases outside the gene matches: 13. Germline lookup yields CDR1 MNHEY and CDR2 SVGAGI. The CDR3 DNA reads as TGTGCCACCCAGACTAGCTTTGGTACGGAGACCCAGTACTTC. This codes for CATQTSFGTETQYF.

The chain carries TRBV5-4 and TRBJ2-2, with D tentatively TRBD1 (5 bases). This CDR3 contains 15 residues. CDR1 and CDR2 (germline): SGHNT, YYREEE (reference sequence). Trimming cost V 2 bases and J 1 base, with 9 bases left between them. CDR3 in amino acids: CASSLGQGNTGELFF. The CDR3, as DNA: TGTGCCAGCAGCTTAGGGCAGGGGAACACCGGGGAGCTGTTTTTT.

V and J are TRBV7-8 and TRBJ2-7; 9 bases are a match to TRBD1. V gave up 5 bases and J gave up 2 bases; unmatched junction bases: 4. From germline, CDR1 is SGHVS and CDR2 FQNEAQ. CDR3 length: 14 amino acids. CDR3 residues: CASSTGGFPYEQYF. DNA for the CDR3: TGTGCCAGCAGCACAGGGGGCTTTCCCTACGAGCAGTACTTC.

The chain is built from TRBV11-1 and TRBJ2-7; tentatively, D is TRBD1 (6 bases). Germline V gene data show CDR1 as SGHAT and CDR2 as FQDESV (reference sequence). The CDR3 sequence is 14 residues long. V was pared by 0 bases and J by 3 bases, with 9 bases between. The CDR3 loop is CASSLARGLYEQYF. In nucleotides, the CDR3 is TGTGCCAGCAGCTTAGCCAGGGGTCTCTACGAGCAGTACTTC.

This chain uses TRBV6-5 with TRBJ1-2; D is uncertain. The CDR3 has 11 residues. The germline V and J ends were trimmed by 8 bases and 2 bases, with 6 bases remaining between them. CDR1 is MNHEY, CDR2 SVGAGI, per germline. The CDR3 DNA reads TGTGCCAGCGGACGGAACTATGGCTACACCTTC. Protein sequence: CASGRNYGYTF.

The gene calls are TRBV19 and TRBJ1-1; TRBD1 agrees at 11 bases. Per germline, CDR1 LNHDA and CDR2 SQIVND (reference sequence). V trimming: 2 bases; J trimming: 4 bases; junction bases outside the gene matches: 6. The CDR3 has 16 residues. CDR3: CASSIPRTGGFTEAFF. CDR3 nucleotides: TGTGCCAGTAGTATACCGCGGACAGGGGGCTTCACTGAAGCTTTCTTT.

The chain recombines TRBV5-5 with TRBJ2-1; 9 bases match TRBD1. Germline loops: CDR1 SGHKS, CDR2 YYEKEE (reference sequence). V shed 2 bases, J shed 9 bases, and the junction held 9 bases outside the gene matches. CDR3 length: 15 residues. CDR3 loop: CASSFRTGELAEQFF. The CDR3 DNA is TGTGCCAGCAGCTTCAGGACAGGGGAATTGGCTGAGCAGTTCTTC.

The chain combines TRBV7-2 with TRBJ2-2, with no clear D. Trimming took 5 bases from V and 3 from J, leaving 19 bases between them. The CDR3 is made up of 17 amino acids. The V gene's germline CDR1 is SGHTA and CDR2 FQGNSA. CDR3 residues: CASSVPLFERDTGELFF. CDR3 coding DNA: TGTGCCAGCAGCGTACCCCTCTTCGAGCGCGACACCGGGGAGCTGTTTTTT.

This clone was recorded once. The chain recombines TRBV11-1 with TRBJ1-1; 7 bases fit TRBD1. The CDR3 totals 16 residues. Germline V gene sequence: CDR1 SGHAT, CDR2 FQDESV (reference sequence). Losses at the gene ends were 6 bases for V and 4 bases for J; bases not matched to a gene: 14. The CDR3 sequence: CASRRDRELVGTEAFF. The CDR3 DNA is TGTGCCAGCAGGAGAGACAGGGAGCTGGTCGGCACTGAAGCTTTCTTT.